This T cell receptor beta chain was obtained from a study of blood T cell repertoires in COVID-19. Study-level information: The analysed material was cDNA or gDNA that came from T cells, B-cell-depleted T cells, or PBMCs.

The CDR3 spans 18 residues. CDR1 and CDR2 from the germline V gene are MNHNS and SASEGT. J lost 1 base, V lost 3 bases, and 14 bases had no gene match. In the authors' workflow: Nucleated cell counts were estimated from reference gene primer amplification. Using immunoSEQ multiplex PCR, the repertoire was profiled, and TCRdb retains in-frame clones only, with some absent. That table furnishes V, J and clone size, whereas the DNA furnished D and trimming. The data show 200,000 to 300,000 clones, with over 70% seen just once and around 8% held by the top ten. The chain combines TRBV6-1 with TRBJ1-1; 7 bases match TRBD1. The clonotype was recovered from an elderly woman with acute or convalescent COVID-19. The sequenced sample was peripheral blood. Here the CDR3 DNA reads TGTGCCAGCAGTGACCGCCGGGACAGCCTCTCCGCGAACACTGAAGCTTTCTTT. Translation: CASSDRRDSLSANTEAFF.